Below are 11 T cell receptor beta chains sequenced from a single sample in a study of blood T cell repertoires in COVID-19 (dated by TCRdb to between 2020 and 2021). Receptors were amplified or captured by the immunoSEQ multiplex PCR assay. Held by TCRdb, this immuneACCESS table contains in-frame sequences only and omits some clones. Under half of the omission traces to an unresolved V gene where checked; the cause of the rest is unknown. In this sample the table shows about 250,000 clones, approximately 85% of which occur a single time. The ten most abundant clones make up 9.1% of the sample. Input material: PBMCs or T cells enriched from blood (not recorded which). These receptor sequences come from a woman aged 45 to 65 with acute COVID-19.

This clone was seen once. The chain is built from TRBV2 and TRBJ1-1, with D unresolved. CDR1 is SNHLY, CDR2 FYNNEI, per germline. The CDR3 contains 16 residues. Trimming removed 3 bases at V and 0 bases at J, with 14 bases between. This CDR3 reads CASSERAPRLNTEAFF. DNA for the CDR3: TGTGCCAGCAGTGAGAGGGCCCCCAGATTGAACACTGAAGCTTTCTTT.

The chain uses TRBV11-2 and TRBJ1-5; D is perhaps TRBD1 (6 bases). The V and J ends lost 4 bases and 6 bases respectively, with 13 bases between them. This CDR3 is 14 amino acids long. Germline CDR1 and CDR2: SGHAT and FQNNGV. CDR3 sequence reads: CASSSQGERQPQHF. The CDR3 coding sequence is TGTGCCAGCAGCTCACAGGGTGAACGTCAGCCCCAGCATTTT.

This clone came up a few times. The V gene is TRBV19, the J gene TRBJ1-1, with D hard to call. This CDR3 is built from 11 residues. In germline, CDR1 is LNHDA, CDR2 SQIVND (reference sequence). Trimming stripped 5 bases from V and 11 bases from J, with 12 bases between. Written as DNA, the CDR3 is TGTGCCAGTAGTTGGGCTATGGGCGCTTTCTTT. This translates into CASSWAMGAFF.

The V call is TRBV5-4, the J call TRBJ1-3; 9 positions agree with TRBD1. V lost 2 bases, J lost 4 bases, and 7 bases stayed unmatched. The CDR3 totals 16 residues. Germline V gene sequence: CDR1 SGHNT, CDR2 YYREEE (reference sequence). The CDR3 bases are TGTGCCAGCAGCTTACCGGGACAGGGCATCGGAAACACCATATATTTT. Its protein product is CASSLPGQGIGNTIYF.

This clone was counted only a few times. The chain has TRBV10-1 and TRBJ2-3; no firm D call. CDR3 length equals 16 residues. V lost 7 bases, J lost 0 bases, and 17 bases lay in between. Germline V CDR1 and CDR2: WNHNN, SYGVQD (reference sequence). The CDR3 DNA reads TGCGCCAGCACTACCCCCCCTAAGCGCAGCACAGATACGCAGTATTTT. Its translation: CASTTPPKRSTDTQYF.

The rearrangement joins TRBV30 to TRBJ1-1; 7 nucleotides align to TRBD1. V gave up 4 bases and J gave up 0 bases; unmatched junction bases: 5. The CDR3 consists of 14 residues. The germline V gene encodes CDR1 GTSNPN and CDR2 SVGIG (reference sequence). CDR3 sequence (DNA): TGTGCCTGGACAGGGGGTAACATGAACACTGAAGCTTTCTTT. Its protein product is CAWTGGNMNTEAFF.

The chain employs TRBV7-9 and TRBJ1-2, with TRBD1 matching over 9 bases. The CDR3 totals 16 residues. With 4 bases clipped from V and 5 bases from J, the junction kept 11 bases outside the gene matches. Germline V gene sequence: CDR1 SEHNR, CDR2 FQNEAQ (reference sequence). This CDR3 is CASSSNRGRGGYGYTF. CDR3 in DNA: TGTGCCAGCAGCTCCAACAGGGGGCGAGGGGGTTATGGCTACACCTTC.

J is TRBJ2-7 and V is TRBV10-3; TRBD1 matches at 10 bases. The length of the CDR3 is 12 residues. Germline CDR1 and CDR2: ENHRY and SYGVKD. V gave up 11 bases and J gave up 2 bases; unmatched junction bases: 3. The CDR3 is CASGTGAYEQYF. CDR3 nucleotide sequence: TGTGCCTCAGGGACAGGGGCCTACGAGCAGTACTTC.

The V gene is TRBV9, the J gene TRBJ2-1; tentative D call: TRBD1 (5 bases). The CDR3 runs to 17 residues. The V and J ends lost 0 bases and 0 bases respectively, with 13 bases between them. Germline CDR1 SGDLS, CDR2 YYNGEE. The CDR3 DNA reads TGTGCCAGCAGCGTAGCTAGGACATCCCCCTCCTACAATGAGCAGTTCTTC. It translates to CASSVARTSPSYNEQFF. Variable domain in full (rest from reference TRBV9 and TRBJ2-1): DSGVTQTPKHLITATGQRVTLRCSPRSGDLSVYWYQQSLDQGLQFLIQYYNGEERAKGNILERFSAQQFPDLHSELNLSSLELGDSALYFCASSVARTSPSYNEQFFGPGTRLTVL.

The chain recombines TRBV6-5 with TRBJ1-5; 7 bases map to TRBD1. The CDR3 consists of 15 residues. From germline, CDR1 is MNHEY and CDR2 SVGAGI. J gave up 2 bases and V 6 bases, and 7 bases lay outside the gene matches. CDR3 sequence: CASRLDRWGNQPQHF. The CDR3 DNA reads TGTGCCAGCAGACTGGACAGGTGGGGCAATCAGCCCCAGCATTTT.

CDR3 protein: CASSQDRGVPGELFF. In DNA, the CDR3 is TGTGCCAGCAGCCAGGACAGGGGAGTGCCCGGGGAGCTGTTTTTT. V gene TRBV7-2 combines with J gene TRBJ2-2, with 9 positions matching TRBD1. Trimming removed 5 bases from V and 6 bases from J; junction bases left unmatched: 7. Germline V CDR1 and CDR2: SGHTA, FQGNSA. The CDR3 has 15 residues.